The 21 T cell receptor beta chains given below trace back to one sample, sequenced in a study of CD8+ T cells in alopecia areata. Following extraction, RNA underwent reverse transcription to cDNA, which served as the sequencing template. Using immunoSEQ multiplex PCR, the repertoire was profiled, and TCRdb retains in-frame clones only, with some absent. The table records about 98,000 clones, 35% to 50% of them present only once. The specimen was CD4+ T cells sorted from blood. These receptors all stem from a human donor with alopecia areata.

The chain joins TRBV29-1 to TRBJ2-5; perhaps TRBD2 as D (5 bases). This CDR3 contains 15 residues. V lost 4 bases and J 3 bases, leaving 18 bases between the germline ends. In germline, CDR1 is SQVTM, CDR2 ANQGSEA. The DNA of the CDR3 is TGCAGCGTTGTAAGAGGATCTCTAGCCGAAGAGACCCAGTACTTC. As protein: CSVVRGSLAEETQYF. Drawing the rest from reference TRBV29-1 and TRBJ2-5, the complete variable domain is SAVISQKPSRDICQRGTSLTIQCQVDSQVTMMFWYRQQPGQSLTLIATANQGSEATYESGFVIDKFPISRPNLTFSTLTVSNMSPEDSSIYLCSVVRGSLAEETQYFGPGTRLLVL.

Written as DNA, the CDR3 is TGTGCCACCCGTGGAGAGACCCAGTACTTC. Protein sequence: CATRGETQYF. The chain employs TRBV28 and TRBJ2-5; the D is unclear. CDR1 is MDHEN and CDR2 is SYDVKM in the germline V gene. Deletions cut 10 bases from V and 4 bases from J, with 7 bases between. The length of the CDR3 is 10 residues.

This clone was counted a few times. V gene TRBV29-1 combines with J gene TRBJ1-5; the match to TRBD1 covers 9 bases. The CDR3 is 14 residues long. The germline V gene encodes CDR1 SQVTM and CDR2 ANQGSEA. V dropped 7 bases and J dropped 2; count of bases not matched to a gene: 6. The CDR3 region has the DNA TGCAGCGGACACTGGACAGGGGGCAATCAGCCCCAGCATTTT. Translation gives CSGHWTGGNQPQHF.

This clone was seen a handful of times. This chain uses TRBV18 with TRBJ2-5; a possible D gene is TRBD1 (5 bases). V lost 4 bases and J lost 5, with 14 bases in between. The CDR3 totals 14 residues. Germline values: CDR1 KGHSH, CDR2 LQKENI. Here the CDR3 reads CASSHDSRRETQYF. The CDR3 DNA reads TGTGCCAGCTCACATGACAGTCGTCGGGAGACCCAGTACTTC.

The chain employs TRBV15 and TRBJ2-6, with 8 bases matching TRBD1. The CDR3 sequence is 19 residues long. CDR1 and CDR2 (germline): LNHNV, YYDKDF (reference sequence). J gave up 0 bases and V 1 base, and 8 bases lay outside the gene matches. The CDR3 region is CATSRVWGQVRSGANVLTF. The CDR3 nucleotides are TGTGCCACCAGCAGAGTGTGGGGACAGGTGCGCTCTGGGGCCAACGTCCTGACTTTC.

J is TRBJ1-2 and V is TRBV30; weak D call: TRBD1 (5 bases). From germline, CDR1 is GTSNPN and CDR2 SVGIG (reference sequence). The CDR3 extends over 16 amino acids. Deletions cut 4 bases from V and 3 bases from J, with 21 bases between. CDR3 loop: CAWKGQAGPSDYGYTF. In DNA, the CDR3 is TGTGCCTGGAAGGGCCAGGCGGGGCCCTCCGACTATGGCTACACCTTC.

In its sample, this clone was seen a few times. As DNA, the CDR3 is TGTGCCAGCAGTGCTCAGGGGTGGAATCAGCCCCAGCATTTT. Its protein is CASSAQGWNQPQHF. The rearrangement joins TRBV25-1 to TRBJ1-5, with TRBD1 as a possible D gene (6 bases). There are 14 residues in the CDR3. V dropped 4 bases and J dropped 4 bases, with 11 bases sitting between them. Germline loops: CDR1 MGHDK, CDR2 SYGVNS.

This clone came up a few times. The J gene is TRBJ2-5, the V gene TRBV4-1; TRBD1 might be the D (5 bases). Deletions cut 1 base from V and 7 bases from J, with 13 bases between. The CDR3 runs 14 residues. Germline V lookup: CDR1 MGHRA, CDR2 YSYEKL. The CDR3, as DNA: TGCGCCAGCAGCCAAGCGACAGTAGTCGGGACCCAGTACTTC. As protein: CASSQATVVGTQYF.

To note about this clone: At one end, the junction sequence differs from germline, possibly due to a read error. The rearrangement joins TRBV29-1 to TRBJ2-5, with 7 bases aligning to TRBD1. The CDR3 has 14 amino acids. Germline CDR1 reads SQVTM; CDR2 reads ANQGSEA. The CDR3 sequence: CSVEKTRQGEAQYF. As DNA, the CDR3 is TGCAGCGTTGAAAAGACTCGACAGGGAGAGGCCCAGTACTTC. Complete variable domain (other parts from reference TRBV29-1 and TRBJ2-5): SAVISQKPSRDICQRGTSLTIQCQVDSQVTMMFWYRQQPGQSLTLIATANQGSEATYESGFVIDKFPISRPNLTFSTLTVSNMSPEDSSIYLCSVEKTRQGEAQYFGPGTRLLVL.

The V gene is TRBV7-8, the J gene TRBJ2-2; D call uncertain. Germline lookup yields CDR1 SGHVS and CDR2 FQNEAQ. The V end lost 6 bases, the J end lost 0 bases, and 2 bases lay between the germline ends. This CDR3 comprises 12 residues. CDR3 sequence reads: CASRPNTGELFF. For the CDR3, the DNA is TGTGCCAGCAGACCGAACACCGGGGAGCTGTTTTTT. The entire variable domain, with the rest obtained from reference TRBV7-8 and TRBJ2-2, is as follows: GAGVSQSPRYKVAKRGQDVALRCDPISGHVSLFWYQQALGQGPEFLTYFQNEAQLDKSGLPSDRFFAERPEGSVSTLKIQRTQQEDSAVYLCASRPNTGELFFGEGSRLTVL.

This clone has a handful of counts. The rearrangement links TRBV7-2 to TRBJ2-5; TRBD2 aligns across 10 bases. The CDR3 is made up of 14 amino acids. From germline, CDR1 is SGHTA and CDR2 FQGNSA. V shed 6 bases, J shed 7 bases, and the junction held 8 bases outside the gene matches. The CDR3 protein is CASSPGTSVGTQYF. The CDR3 DNA sequence: TGTGCCAGCAGTCCCGGGACTAGCGTTGGGACCCAGTACTTC. Filled out from reference TRBV7-2 and TRBJ2-5, the complete variable domain reads GAGVSQSPSNKVTEKGKDVELRCDPISGHTALYWYRQSLGQGLEFLIYFQGNSAPDKSGLPSDRFSAERTGGSVSTLTIQRTQQEDSAVYLCASSPGTSVGTQYFGPGTRLLVL.

V gene TRBV29-1 combines with J gene TRBJ1-4; a weak D match, TRBD1 (5 bases). From germline, CDR1 is SQVTM and CDR2 ANQGSEA. The CDR3 spans 13 residues. Trimming removed 4 bases at V and 6 bases at J, with 12 bases between. The CDR3 coding sequence is TGCAGCGTTGCCCTGGGACGGTATGAAAAACTGTTTTTT. As protein: CSVALGRYEKLFF.

The rearrangement links TRBV29-1 to TRBJ2-7; D possibly matches TRBD1 or TRBD2 (5 bases each). V was shortened by 4 bases and J by 1 base, with 14 bases between the two germline ends. CDR3 length: 14 residues. The germline V gene has CDR1 SQVTM and CDR2 ANQGSEA. CDR3 bases: TGCAGCGTTGTTGGGTGGGGGAGATCCTACGAGCAGTACTTC. Its translation: CSVVGWGRSYEQYF.

V usage is TRBV2 and J usage is TRBJ1-6, with D possibly being TRBD1 (5 bases). This CDR3 region has 17 residues. V lost 7 bases to trimming and J lost 10 bases, with 26 bases between them. Per the germline V gene, CDR1 is SNHLY and CDR2 is FYNNEI. The CDR3 here is CASNPIGDFGDDSPLHF. In nucleotides, the CDR3 is TGTGCCAGCAACCCCATCGGGGACTTCGGGGATGACTCACCCCTCCACTTT.

Only a few counts were recorded for this clone. The rearrangement joins TRBV29-1 to TRBJ2-7, with D possibly being TRBD1 (5 bases). The germline gives CDR1 SQVTM, CDR2 ANQGSEA. The CDR3 loop spans 15 amino acids. V lost 6 bases and J 6 bases, leaving 24 bases between the germline ends. The CDR3 region is CSVRQRQRGHAEQYF. DNA for the CDR3: TGCAGCGTCAGGCAAAGACAGCGTGGGCACGCCGAGCAGTACTTC.

The chain joins TRBV5-1 to TRBJ1-5; a weak D match, TRBD1 (6 bases). The CDR3 has 15 residues. Germline V CDR1 and CDR2: SGHRS, YFSETQ. V lost 0 bases, J lost 6 bases, and 13 bases lay in between. The CDR3 DNA is TGCGCCAGCAGCTTGGAGTGGGGGGCGGGTCAGCCCCAGCATTTT. Its translation is CASSLEWGAGQPQHF.

Turning to this clone: This sample also contains other DNA sequences that code for the same CDR3. The CDR3 DNA reads as TGTGCCTGGAGTGTACAAGGGAATCAGCCCCAGCATTTT. Its protein product is CAWSVQGNQPQHF. V gene TRBV30 combines with J gene TRBJ1-5; unclear D gene. CDR3 size: 13 residues. The ends were cut back, 0 bases at V and 4 bases at J, with 7 bases in the middle. CDR1 and CDR2 from the germline V gene are GTSNPN and SVGIG (reference sequence).

In its sample, this clone was seen a few times. The V call is TRBV29-1, the J call TRBJ2-1; tentatively, D is TRBD1 (5 bases). The CDR3 spans 13 residues. V lost 5 bases and J 6 bases, leaving 14 bases between the germline ends. From germline, CDR1 is SQVTM and CDR2 ANQGSEA. CDR3 in amino acids: CSVPAGFVNEQFF. DNA for the CDR3: TGCAGCGTTCCGGCAGGGTTTGTCAATGAGCAGTTCTTC.

This clone was seen only a few times. V is TRBV5-1 and J is TRBJ2-2; 9 bases agree with TRBD1. With 0 bases clipped from V and 3 bases from J, the junction kept 6 bases outside the gene matches. The CDR3 length is 17 residues. CDR1 and CDR2 (germline): SGHRS, YFSETQ. CDR3 sequence (DNA): TGCGCCAGCAGCTTGGAGGGACAGGGTGTCGACACCGGGGAGCTGTTTTTT. It specifies CASSLEGQGVDTGELFF.

The chain combines TRBV30 with TRBJ1-6; no clear D. The germline V and J ends were trimmed by 4 bases and 3 bases, with 7 bases remaining between them. Germline CDR1 and CDR2: GTSNPN and SVGIG (reference sequence). This CDR3 contains 13 residues. The CDR3 DNA follows: TGTGCCTGGACGGAGGGCTATAATTCACCCCTCCACTTT. It yields the protein CAWTEGYNSPLHF. The full variable domain, with the rest looked up from reference TRBV30 and TRBJ1-6, is SQTIHQWPATLVQPVGSPLSLECTVEGTSNPNLYWYRQAAGRGLQLLFYSVGIGQISSEVPQNLSASRPQDRQFILSSKKLLLSDSGFYLCAWTEGYNSPLHFGNGTRLTVT.

The J gene is TRBJ1-5, the V gene TRBV2; tentatively, D is TRBD1 (6 bases). The CDR3 consists of 13 residues. Germline assignment: CDR1 SNHLY and CDR2 FYNNEI. V was cut by 5 bases and J by 2 bases, with 7 bases left in between. CDR3 nucleotide sequence: TGTGCCAGCAGTAGGGGGGGCAATCAGCCCCAGCATTTT. It translates to CASSRGGNQPQHF.